This T cell receptor (beta chain) was recorded in a study of T-cell memory formation after mild COVID-19. Study at large: TCR clusters mostly belonged to single donors. Findings and caveats of the study: Shrinking CD4+ clones were chiefly CM and EM; CD8+ ones were chiefly EMRA.

A note on this clonotype: The antigen is not known.

Germline loops: CDR1 WSHSY, CDR2 SAAADI. V was pared by 4 bases and J by 6 bases, with 13 bases between. There are 13 residues in the CDR3. TCRdb re-analysed the 5' RACE reads in MiXCR, keeping a single row per CDR3 protein. The sample includes approximately 180,000 distinct CDR3 sequences, approximately 16% of them seen just once. V is TRBV10-2 and J is TRBJ2-7, with D perhaps matching TRBD1 (6 bases). The receptor was isolated from an adult woman who had mild COVID-19 (a few samples of this study predate the infection). Cell type and time point are not known. Material: PBMCs or a T cell subset sorted from them (not recorded which). CDR3 sequence (DNA): TGCGCCAGCAGTGGACAGGCCGCCGGCGAGCAGTACTTC. Residues: CASSGQAAGEQYF.